This T cell receptor beta chain was retrieved from a study of control samples from healthy donors and cancer patients. Clones were read by immunoSEQ multiplex PCR, and TCRdb kept only the in-frame ones, dropping some. The sample lists 110,000 to 150,000 clones; under 90% were seen once. This CDR3 region has 17 residues. Germline V gene data show CDR1 as WNHNN and CDR2 as SYGVQD (reference sequence). Trimming stripped 6 bases from V and 3 bases from J, with 24 bases between. The sample consisted of blood. This clonotype was sampled from a man aged 30-40 years in good health. The chain combines TRBV10-1 with TRBJ2-7; tentative D call: TRBD1 (6 bases). In DNA form, the CDR3 reads TGCGCCAGCAGGAGGAGTGTGGGGGCGAGTCGAAACTACGAGCAGTACTTC. This encodes CASRRSVGASRNYEQYF.